The 27 T cell receptor beta chains reported below all come from one sample, sequenced in a study of T cells in Graves' hyperthyroidism and ophthalmopathy. It was RNA transcripts that yielded the amplified TCR beta CDR3 regions. During a first-round RT-PCR of the TCR CDR3, the HTBI primer set was used. TCRdb reprocessed the multiplex PCR reads via MiXCR and lists one record per CDR3 protein. The profile shows 620,000 or so distinct CDR3 sequences, 14% of them singletons. The specimen was blood. Source of these receptors: a woman aged 50 to 65 with Graves' ophthalmopathy.

V usage is TRBV9 and J usage is TRBJ1-3; D uncertain. Germline CDR1 reads SGDLS; CDR2 reads YYNGEE. This CDR3 has 15 residues. Between the trimmed V and J ends, which lost 1 base and 4 bases, there was a span of 12 bases. CDR3 sequence reads: CASSVSASQGNTIYF. The CDR3 nucleotides read TGTGCCAGCAGCGTATCAGCCAGCCAAGGAAACACCATATATTTT.

This clonotype was detected ten times or more. The chain couples TRBV9 to TRBJ2-2; no firm D call. The CDR3 has 15 amino acids. The V and J ends lost 4 bases and 4 bases respectively, with 14 bases between them. Germline V lookup: CDR1 SGDLS, CDR2 YYNGEE. CDR3 loop: CASSPWAPGTGELFF. The CDR3 region has the DNA TGTGCCAGCAGCCCCTGGGCCCCCGGCACCGGGGAGCTGTTTTTT.

This clonotype was seen repeatedly, ten times or more. The genes are TRBV2 and TRBJ1-1, with 8 bases that match TRBD1. V dropped 4 bases and J dropped 4; count of bases not matched to a gene: 8. From germline, CDR1 is SNHLY and CDR2 FYNNEI. The length of the CDR3 is 15 residues. The CDR3 nucleotides are TGTGCCAGCAGTGCTGAACAGGGGGTTATCACTGAAGCTTTCTTT. It yields the protein CASSAEQGVITEAFF.

This clonotype was observed a few times. This chain joins TRBV7-2 and TRBJ2-6; D uncertain. The germline gives CDR1 SGHTA, CDR2 FQGNSA. V lost 0 bases and J lost 0, with 9 bases in between. This CDR3 contains 17 residues. The CDR3 reads CASSLAHSLSGANVLTF. In DNA form, the CDR3 reads TGTGCCAGCAGCTTAGCCCACTCGCTCTCTGGGGCCAACGTCCTGACTTTC. Together with reference TRBV7-2 and TRBJ2-6, the CDR3 gives the full variable domain: GAGVSQSPSNKVTEKGKDVELRCDPISGHTALYWYRQSLGQGLEFLIYFQGNSAPDKSGLPSDRFSAERTGGSVSTLTIQRTQQEDSAVYLCASSLAHSLSGANVLTFGAGSRLTVL.

This clonotype was picked up many times. This rearrangement joins TRBV5-1 to TRBJ1-2; no definite D call. Looked up from germline, CDR1 is SGHRS and CDR2 is YFSETQ. V was pared by 6 bases and J by 3 bases, with 9 bases between. The CDR3 loop spans 12 amino acids. The CDR3 DNA sequence: TGCGCCAGCAACGCGGAAGACTATGGCTACACCTTC. This encodes CASNAEDYGYTF.

This clonotype has only one observation. The V gene is TRBV4-2, the J gene TRBJ2-5, with 13 bases fitting TRBD2. V dropped 3 bases and J dropped 5; count of bases not matched to a gene: 9. This CDR3 is built from 17 residues. The germline gives CDR1 LGHNA, CDR2 YNFKEQ. In nucleotides, the CDR3 is TGTGCCAGCAGCCAGGTTAGACTAGCGGGAGGTTTTGAGACCCAGTACTTC. It encodes CASSQVRLAGGFETQYF.

This clonotype was recorded many times. V is TRBV6-2 or TRBV6-3 and J is TRBJ2-6; D is undetermined. The CDR3 has 15 amino acids. The germline gives CDR1 MNHEY, CDR2 SVGEGT. V was cut by 2 bases and J by 0 bases, with 5 bases left in between. For the CDR3, the DNA is TGTGCCAGCAGTTACGTTGCCTCTGGGGCCAACGTCCTGACTTTC. Amino acid sequence: CASSYVASGANVLTF.

As concerns this clonotype: A much larger clone lies one base from this, so it may be a read error. CDR3 region: CASSAHVNSNQPQHF. The DNA for the CDR3 is TGTGCCAGCAGCGCCCACGTAAATAGCAATCAGCCCCAGCATTTT. The chain links TRBV7-2 to TRBJ1-5, with D uncertain. Trimming pared 5 bases from V and 0 bases from J, leaving 11 bases between. CDR1 SGHTA and CDR2 FQGNSA come from the germline V gene. The CDR3 length is 15 residues.

This clonotype came up a few times. This chain links TRBV5-1 with TRBJ2-7; 8 bases match TRBD2. The CDR3 is 16 residues long. V lost 0 bases to trimming and J lost 4 bases; unmatched junction nucleotides: 9. Germline CDR1 SGHRS, CDR2 YFSETQ. The CDR3 bases are TGCGCCAGCAGCTTGGGTTTTAGCGGGAATGTGTACGAGCAGTACTTC. It specifies CASSLGFSGNVYEQYF.

A few counts support this clonotype. V is TRBV2 and J is TRBJ2-2; TRBD1 aligns across 9 bases. This CDR3 has 16 residues. CDR1 and CDR2 from the germline V gene are SNHLY and FYNNEI. After removal of 4 bases from V and 4 bases from J, the junction contained 7 bases not matched to a gene. CDR3 nucleotide sequence: TGTGCCAGCAGTGTCCGGACAGGGGTCATCACCGGGGAGCTGTTTTTT. Its protein product is CASSVRTGVITGELFF.

This clonotype was seen more than once but under ten times. A read error may be the cause here, since a much bigger clone is one base away. The chain recombines TRBV7-6 with TRBJ2-3; no definite D call. Between the trimmed V and J ends, which lost 7 bases and 0 bases, there was a span of 11 bases. There are 14 residues in the CDR3. The germline CDR1 and CDR2 sequences are SGHVS and FNYEAQ. The CDR3 region is CASNLMDSTDTQYF. The CDR3 nucleotides read TGTGCCAGCAACTTGATGGACAGCACAGATACGCAGTATTTT.

This clonotype was observed at least ten times. Its ends do not fully match the called genes, so a read error is possible. The rearrangement joins TRBV27 to TRBJ2-1; TRBD1 agrees at 9 bases. The germline CDR1 and CDR2 sequences are MNHEY and SMNVEV (reference sequence). The CDR3 covers 14 residues. CDR3 loop: CANSTGGTYNEQFF. The CDR3 coding sequence is TGTGCCAACAGTACAGGGGGCACATACAATGAGCAGTTCTTC.

This clonotype showed up just a few times. The germline gene is not matched at one end of the junction; a read error may be the cause. V and J are TRBV14 and TRBJ2-7; TRBD2 is a possible D gene (5 bases). Germline CDR1 SGHDN, CDR2 FVKESK. The CDR3 totals 15 residues. The CDR3 coding sequence is TGTGCCAGCAGCCACGACGGGGAACCCTCCCACGAGCAGTACTTC. Its protein is CASSHDGEPSHEQYF.

The rearrangement links TRBV28 to TRBJ1-1; a weak D match, TRBD1 (6 bases). The germline V and J ends were trimmed by 7 bases and 5 bases, with 26 bases remaining between them. The germline gives CDR1 MDHEN, CDR2 SYDVKM. This CDR3 is built from 17 residues. CDR3 in amino acids: CASKEREWGAHPTEAFF. The CDR3 bases are TGTGCCAGCAAAGAAAGAGAATGGGGGGCTCATCCGACTGAAGCTTTCTTT. The complete variable domain, with remaining parts taken from reference TRBV28 and TRBJ1-1, reads DVKVTQSSRYLVKRTGEKVFLECVQDMDHENMFWYRQDPGLGLRLIYFSYDVKMKEKGDIPEGYSVSREKKERFSLILESASTNQTSMYLCASKEREWGAHPTEAFFGQGTRLTVV.

This clonotype has only a few counts. The V gene is TRBV24-1, the J gene TRBJ2-1; 9 nucleotides line up with TRBD1. J lost 9 bases, V lost 3 bases, and 11 bases had no gene match. This CDR3 has 16 residues. CDR1 is KGHDR and CDR2 is SFDVKD in the germline V gene. CDR3: CATSDPTQGAWGEQFF. The CDR3 DNA sequence: TGTGCCACCAGTGATCCGACACAGGGGGCCTGGGGTGAGCAGTTCTTC.

This clonotype occurred a few times. The chain combines TRBV10-3 with TRBJ1-2; a weak D match, TRBD1 (5 bases). The ends were cut back, 0 bases at V and 3 bases at J, with 26 bases in the middle. This CDR3 spans 20 amino acids. CDR1 is ENHRY and CDR2 is SYGVKD in the germline V gene. The CDR3 reads CAISESPGGTRPDAYYGYTF. The CDR3 DNA follows: TGTGCCATCAGTGAGTCGCCCGGGGGGACCCGACCGGACGCTTACTATGGCTACACCTTC.

The CDR3 DNA is TGCAGTGCTACCAGGGAGGTGAGTGAGCAGTTCTTC. Translated: CSATREVSEQFF. The chain is built from TRBV20-1 and TRBJ2-1, with a weak D call TRBD2 (6 bases). V lost 4 bases, J lost 9 bases, and 13 bases lay in between. The CDR3 totals 12 residues. In germline, CDR1 is DFQATT, CDR2 SNEGSKA (reference sequence).

This clonotype was seen at least ten times. The chain uses TRBV7-2 and TRBJ2-2; 11 nucleotides match TRBD2. Germline V CDR1 and CDR2: SGHTA, FQGNSA. Trimming at V came to 5 bases and at J to 7 bases, leaving 9 bases not matched to a gene. This CDR3 has 16 residues. CDR3 DNA sequence: TGTGCCAGCAGCCGAAGACTAGCGGGATCGAGCGGGGAGCTGTTTTTT. Amino acid sequence: CASSRRLAGSSGELFF.

The chain employs TRBV7-2 and TRBJ1-2; D gene ambiguous. CDR1 is SGHTA, CDR2 FQGNSA, per germline. This CDR3 has 14 amino acids. The germline V and J ends were trimmed by 7 bases and 1 base, with 13 bases remaining between them. CDR3 DNA: TGTGCCAGCAACGGATTCGAGGGTAACTATGGCTACACCTTC. This encodes CASNGFEGNYGYTF.

The V gene is TRBV19, the J gene TRBJ1-4; D not resolved. CDR1 and CDR2 (germline): LNHDA, SQIVND (reference sequence). CDR3 length: 11 residues. The germline V and J ends were trimmed by 10 bases and 7 bases, with 10 bases remaining between them. The CDR3 nucleotides read TGTGCCACCCTGGGCAGTGAAAAACTGTTTTTT. It translates to CATLGSEKLFF.

The table lists this clonotype with many counts. V is TRBV19 and J is TRBJ2-5; D is perhaps TRBD1 (6 bases). Germline CDR1 is LNHDA and CDR2 is SQIVND (reference sequence). Trimming shortened V by 3 bases and J by 0 bases, and 23 bases separated the two germline ends. The CDR3 covers 19 residues. Written as DNA, the CDR3 is TGTGCCAGTAGTATCAAGATCCCGGGACATCGTACGTACCAAGAGACCCAGTACTTC. As protein: CASSIKIPGHRTYQETQYF.

In this sample, this clonotype turned up many times. This sequence joins TRBV20-1 and TRBJ2-1; D may be TRBD2 (6 bases). This CDR3 comprises 16 residues. Germline V lookup: CDR1 DFQATT, CDR2 SNEGSKA (reference sequence). With 6 bases removed from V and 6 bases from J, the gap between germline ends came to 24 bases. The CDR3 loop reads CSANKWGEKVANEQFF. Here the CDR3 DNA reads TGCAGTGCCAATAAATGGGGGGAAAAGGTTGCCAATGAGCAGTTCTTC.

V usage is TRBV27 and J usage is TRBJ2-3, with a possible D match to TRBD2 (5 bases). Per germline, CDR1 MNHEY and CDR2 SMNVEV (reference sequence). The CDR3 is 18 amino acids. V was pared by 4 bases and J by 0 bases, with 20 bases between. CDR3 loop: CASSSPPQARASTDTQYF. CDR3 bases: TGTGCCAGCAGTTCGCCGCCCCAAGCGCGGGCTAGCACAGATACGCAGTATTTT.

This clonotype was counted at least ten times. This chain joins TRBV27 and TRBJ1-5, with 8 bases identical to TRBD1. Germline V gene lookup returns CDR1 MNHEY and CDR2 SMNVEV (reference sequence). CDR3 length: 17 amino acids. The junction had 12 bases not matched to a gene; V was cut back by 3 bases and J by 5 bases. CDR3 residues: CASSLRPGQGGDQPQHF. CDR3 in DNA: TGTGCCAGCAGTTTGAGGCCCGGACAGGGAGGGGATCAGCCCCAGCATTTT.

In this sample, this clonotype turned up many times. This chain joins TRBV12-3 or TRBV12-4 and TRBJ1-5; the D is unclear. This CDR3 has 14 amino acids. Trimming left V 4 bases short and J 8 bases short, with 15 bases between. The CDR3 here is CASSSGLRFEPQHF. The CDR3 DNA is TGTGCCAGCAGTTCCGGACTCCGTTTTGAGCCCCAGCATTTT.

This clonotype came up many times. The V and J genes are TRBV7-9 and TRBJ2-4; unclear D gene. Germline CDR1 SEHNR, CDR2 FQNEAQ (reference sequence). Trimming cost V 0 bases and J 4 bases, with 7 bases left between them. The CDR3 extends over 14 amino acids. The CDR3 region has the DNA TGTGCCAGCAGCTTAGCGGACGGGAAAAACATTCAGTACTTC. It yields the protein CASSLADGKNIQYF.

This clonotype was found many times. This chain links TRBV24-1 with TRBJ1-1, with D hard to call. Trimming took off 5 bases at V and 1 base at J, with 7 bases between the two ends. Germline lookup yields CDR1 KGHDR and CDR2 SFDVKD. This CDR3 is built from 13 residues. CDR3 sequence (DNA): TGTGCCACCAGTGGTCAACAGAACACTGAAGCTTTCTTT. Encoded protein: CATSGQQNTEAFF.